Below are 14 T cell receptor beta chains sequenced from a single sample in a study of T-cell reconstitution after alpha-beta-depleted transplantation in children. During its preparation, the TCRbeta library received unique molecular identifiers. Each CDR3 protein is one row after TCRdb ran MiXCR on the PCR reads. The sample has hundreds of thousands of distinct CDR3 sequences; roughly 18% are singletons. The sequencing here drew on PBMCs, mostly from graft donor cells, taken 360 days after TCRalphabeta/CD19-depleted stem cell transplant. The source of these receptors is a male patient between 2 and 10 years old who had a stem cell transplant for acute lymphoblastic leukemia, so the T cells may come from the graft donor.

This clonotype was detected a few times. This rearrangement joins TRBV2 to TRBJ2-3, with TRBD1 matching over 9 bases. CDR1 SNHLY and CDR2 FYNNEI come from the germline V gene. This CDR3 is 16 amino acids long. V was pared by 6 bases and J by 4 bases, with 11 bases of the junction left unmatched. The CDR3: CASSRPRDRDPDTQYF. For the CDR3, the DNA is TGTGCCAGCAGCCGACCACGGGACAGGGACCCAGATACGCAGTATTTT.

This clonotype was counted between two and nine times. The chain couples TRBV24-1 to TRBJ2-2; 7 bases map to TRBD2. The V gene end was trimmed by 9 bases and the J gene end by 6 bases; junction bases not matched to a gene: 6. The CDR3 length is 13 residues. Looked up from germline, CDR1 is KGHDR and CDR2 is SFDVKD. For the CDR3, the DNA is TGTGCCACCCCCTGTACTAGCGCCGGGGAGCTGTTTTTT. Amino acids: CATPCTSAGELFF.

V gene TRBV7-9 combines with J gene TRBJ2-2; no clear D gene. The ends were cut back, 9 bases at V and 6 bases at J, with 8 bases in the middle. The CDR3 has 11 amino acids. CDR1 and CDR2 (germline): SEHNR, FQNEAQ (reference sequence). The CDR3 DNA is TGTGCCAGAGAAGGGTCCGGGGAGCTGTTTTTT. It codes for CAREGSGELFF.

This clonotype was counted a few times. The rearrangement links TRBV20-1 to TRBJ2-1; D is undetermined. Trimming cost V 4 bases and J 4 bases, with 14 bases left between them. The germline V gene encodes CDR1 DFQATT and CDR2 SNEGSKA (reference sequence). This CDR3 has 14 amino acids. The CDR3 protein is CSATSVSIYNEQFF. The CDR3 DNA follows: TGCAGTGCTACCAGCGTCAGTATATACAATGAGCAGTTCTTC.

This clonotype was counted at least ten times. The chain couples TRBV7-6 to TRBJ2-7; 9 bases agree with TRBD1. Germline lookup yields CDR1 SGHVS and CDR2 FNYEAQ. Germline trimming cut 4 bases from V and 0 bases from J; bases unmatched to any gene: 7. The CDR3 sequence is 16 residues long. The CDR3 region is CASSSGTGSGSYEQYF. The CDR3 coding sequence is TGTGCCAGCAGCTCCGGGACAGGGTCGGGCTCCTACGAGCAGTACTTC.

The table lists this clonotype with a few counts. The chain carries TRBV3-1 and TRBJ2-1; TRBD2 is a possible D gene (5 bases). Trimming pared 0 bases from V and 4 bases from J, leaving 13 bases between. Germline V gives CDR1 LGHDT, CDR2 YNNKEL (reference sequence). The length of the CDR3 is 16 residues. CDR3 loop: CASSQDVPSSYNEQFF. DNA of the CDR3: TGTGCCAGCAGCCAAGATGTCCCTAGCAGTTACAATGAGCAGTTCTTC.

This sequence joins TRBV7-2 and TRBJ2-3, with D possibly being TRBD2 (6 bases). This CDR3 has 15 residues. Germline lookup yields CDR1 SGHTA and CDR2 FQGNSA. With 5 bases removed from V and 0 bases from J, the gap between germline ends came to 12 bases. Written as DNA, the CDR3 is TGTGCCAGCAGCCTTAGCGGAACTAGCACAGATACGCAGTATTTT. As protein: CASSLSGTSTDTQYF.

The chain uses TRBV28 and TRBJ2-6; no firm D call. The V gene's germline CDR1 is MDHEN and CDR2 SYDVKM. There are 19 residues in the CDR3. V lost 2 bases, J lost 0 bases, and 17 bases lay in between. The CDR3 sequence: CASSLISRHRFSGANVLTF. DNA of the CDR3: TGTGCCAGCAGTTTAATTTCCCGACATCGCTTCTCTGGGGCCAACGTCCTGACTTTC.

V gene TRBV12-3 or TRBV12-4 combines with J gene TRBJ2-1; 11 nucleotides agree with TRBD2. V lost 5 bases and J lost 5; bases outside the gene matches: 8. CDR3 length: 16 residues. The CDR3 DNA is TGTGCCAGCAGTGGGGCCACGACTAGCGGGGACAATGAGCAGTTCTTC. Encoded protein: CASSGATTSGDNEQFF.

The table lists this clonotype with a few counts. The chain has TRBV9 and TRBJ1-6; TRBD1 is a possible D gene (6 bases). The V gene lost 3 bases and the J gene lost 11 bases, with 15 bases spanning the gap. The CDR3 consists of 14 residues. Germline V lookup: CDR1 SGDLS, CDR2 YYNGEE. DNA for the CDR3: TGTGCCAGCAGCGCAGGGGATTTCGGAACACCCCTCCACTTT. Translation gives CASSAGDFGTPLHF.

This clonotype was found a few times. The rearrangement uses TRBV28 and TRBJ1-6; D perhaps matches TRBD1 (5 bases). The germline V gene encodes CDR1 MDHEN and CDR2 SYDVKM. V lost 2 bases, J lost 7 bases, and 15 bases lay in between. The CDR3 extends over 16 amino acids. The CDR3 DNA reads TGTGCCAGCAGTTTAGTTGGGGGGTCCGCGAATTCACCCCTCCACTTT. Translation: CASSLVGGSANSPLHF.

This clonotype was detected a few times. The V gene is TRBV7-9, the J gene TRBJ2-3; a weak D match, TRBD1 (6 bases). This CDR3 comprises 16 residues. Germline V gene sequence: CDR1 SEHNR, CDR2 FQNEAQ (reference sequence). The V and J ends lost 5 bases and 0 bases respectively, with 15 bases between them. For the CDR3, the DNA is TGTGCCAGCAGCCCCAGGGGTAGTCCGAGCACAGATACGCAGTATTTT. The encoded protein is CASSPRGSPSTDTQYF.

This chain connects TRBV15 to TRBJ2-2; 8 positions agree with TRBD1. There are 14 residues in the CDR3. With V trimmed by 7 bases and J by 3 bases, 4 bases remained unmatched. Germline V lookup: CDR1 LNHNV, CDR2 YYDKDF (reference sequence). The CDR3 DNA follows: TGTGCCACCACCCCGGACAGGGACACCGGGGAGCTGTTTTTT. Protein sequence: CATTPDRDTGELFF.

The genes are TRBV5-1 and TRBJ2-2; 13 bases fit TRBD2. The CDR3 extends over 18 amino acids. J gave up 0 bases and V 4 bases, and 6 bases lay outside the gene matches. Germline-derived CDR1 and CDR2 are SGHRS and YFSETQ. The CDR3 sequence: CASSRGLAGATNTGELFF. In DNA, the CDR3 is TGCGCCAGCAGCCGAGGACTAGCGGGGGCCACGAACACCGGGGAGCTGTTTTTT.